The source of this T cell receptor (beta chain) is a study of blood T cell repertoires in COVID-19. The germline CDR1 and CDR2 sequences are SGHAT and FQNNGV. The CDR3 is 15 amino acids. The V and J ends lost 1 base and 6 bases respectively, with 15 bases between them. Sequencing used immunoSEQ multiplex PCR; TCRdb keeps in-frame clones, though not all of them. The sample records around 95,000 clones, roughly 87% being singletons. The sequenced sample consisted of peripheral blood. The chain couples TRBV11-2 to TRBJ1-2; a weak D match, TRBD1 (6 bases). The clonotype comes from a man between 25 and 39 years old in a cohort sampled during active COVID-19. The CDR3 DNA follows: TGTGCCAGCAGCTTAGGTCCCCGGACAGCCCATGGCTACACCTTC. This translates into CASSLGPRTAHGYTF.